Below, 11 T cell receptor beta chains from the same sample are listed, as sequenced in a study of blood T cell repertoires in COVID-19. Profiling relied on immunoSEQ multiplex PCR, and the TCRdb table lists in-frame clones only, not all of them. The data contain 150,000 to 200,000 clones, approximately 81% of them seen just once; the ten biggest clones take up 3.3%. The specimen was peripheral blood. All receptors derive from a human donor with acute or convalescent COVID-19. The donor label of this sample is uncertain.

The chain combines TRBV4-2 with TRBJ2-7, with 8 positions matching TRBD2. CDR1 and CDR2 from the germline V gene are LGHNA and YNFKEQ. V lost 4 bases to trimming and J lost 2 bases; unmatched junction nucleotides: 10. There are 16 residues in the CDR3. The CDR3 protein is CASSPIRAGGTYEQYF. CDR3 DNA sequence: TGTGCCAGCAGCCCTATCAGGGCGGGGGGTACCTACGAGCAGTACTTC.

This chain joins TRBV24-1 and TRBJ2-7; TRBD1 aligns across 11 bases. CDR1 is KGHDR, CDR2 SFDVKD, per germline. Trimming cost V 1 base and J 12 bases; bases outside gene matches: 4. This CDR3 is 13 amino acids long. The CDR3 DNA is TGTGCCACCAGTGATTTCCGGACAGGGGGCTTGTACTTC. Translated, it gives CATSDFRTGGLYF.

The chain uses TRBV19 and TRBJ2-1; 12 nucleotides line up with TRBD2. V gave up 4 bases and J gave up 9 bases; unmatched junction bases: 13. The CDR3 is 17 amino acids. CDR1 LNHDA and CDR2 SQIVND come from the germline V gene (reference sequence). The CDR3 loop reads CASSNPRASGGATEQFF. For the CDR3, the DNA is TGTGCCAGTAGTAACCCTCGCGCTAGCGGGGGGGCCACTGAGCAGTTCTTC.

The rearrangement links TRBV19 to TRBJ1-1; D is ambiguous. Per germline, CDR1 LNHDA and CDR2 SQIVND (reference sequence). Trimming removed 0 bases at V and 4 bases at J, with 15 bases between. This CDR3 region has 16 residues. The CDR3 sequence is CASSIDLYTPGTEAFF. The DNA of the CDR3 is TGTGCCAGTAGTATAGACCTCTATACCCCGGGCACTGAAGCTTTCTTT.

The chain joins TRBV13 to TRBJ2-3; possible D gene TRBD2, 5 bases. Germline values: CDR1 PRHDT, CDR2 FYEKMQ (reference sequence). This CDR3 comprises 9 residues. CDR3 in DNA: TGTAGGGCGGGAGATACGCAGTATTTT. Residues: CRAGDTQYF.

This chain connects TRBV5-1 to TRBJ2-7; TRBD2 matches 9 bases. Germline V lookup: CDR1 SGHRS, CDR2 YFSETQ. V gave up 0 bases and J gave up 7 bases; unmatched junction bases: 17. CDR3 length: 18 amino acids. The CDR3 sequence: CASSLDGASVAGVLEQYF. CDR3 bases: TGCGCCAGCAGCTTGGATGGGGCCTCGGTAGCGGGGGTTTTGGAGCAGTACTTC.

This chain links TRBV5-6 with TRBJ1-2; maybe TRBD1 (6 bases). V shed 5 bases and J shed 8 bases, with 25 bases lying between them. The germline V gene encodes CDR1 SGHDT and CDR2 YYEEEE. The CDR3 extends over 16 amino acids. CDR3 in amino acids: CASSTLRIKTGTGYTF. In DNA, the CDR3 is TGTGCCAGCAGTACTCTAAGGATCAAAACAGGGACCGGCTACACCTTC. Drawing the rest from reference TRBV5-6 and TRBJ1-2, the complete variable domain is DAGVTQSPTHLIKTRGQQVTLRCSPKSGHDTVSWYQQALGQGPQFIFQYYEEEERQRGNFPDRFSGHQFPNYSSELNVNALLLGDSALYLCASSTLRIKTGTGYTFGSGTRLTVV.

This sequence joins TRBV29-1 and TRBJ2-2, with 8 bases identical to TRBD1. Trimming removed 7 bases from V and 0 bases from J; junction bases left unmatched: 4. The CDR3 has 14 amino acids. Germline CDR1 SQVTM, CDR2 ANQGSEA. CDR3 amino acids: CSAGTGANTGELFF. CDR3 DNA: TGCAGCGCTGGGACAGGCGCGAACACCGGGGAGCTGTTTTTT.

The rearrangement joins TRBV4-3 to TRBJ1-3, with a tentative D call TRBD1 (6 bases). Germline CDR1 and CDR2: LGHNA and YSLEER. Deletions cut 0 bases from V and 0 bases from J, with 21 bases between. The CDR3 covers 20 residues. CDR3 DNA: TGCGCCAGCAGCCAAGAGCTAGCCGGACAGACCCCTCTCTCTGGAAACACCATATATTTT. Its protein product is CASSQELAGQTPLSGNTIYF.

The genes are TRBV7-8 and TRBJ2-1, with 7 bases matching TRBD1. This CDR3 has 15 amino acids. Trimming cost V 5 bases and J 5 bases; bases outside gene matches: 9. The germline V gene has CDR1 SGHVS and CDR2 FQNEAQ. CDR3 amino acids: CASSRASGQNNEQFF. Written as DNA, the CDR3 is TGTGCCAGCAGCCGAGCCTCGGGACAGAACAATGAGCAGTTCTTC.

The chain carries TRBV2 and TRBJ2-1; D ambiguous. CDR1 is SNHLY and CDR2 is FYNNEI in the germline V gene. With 6 bases removed from V and 9 bases from J, the gap between germline ends came to 12 bases. The CDR3 contains 12 residues. The CDR3 here is CASSPYYGEQFF. The CDR3 DNA reads as TGTGCCAGCAGCCCATACTACGGTGAGCAGTTCTTC.